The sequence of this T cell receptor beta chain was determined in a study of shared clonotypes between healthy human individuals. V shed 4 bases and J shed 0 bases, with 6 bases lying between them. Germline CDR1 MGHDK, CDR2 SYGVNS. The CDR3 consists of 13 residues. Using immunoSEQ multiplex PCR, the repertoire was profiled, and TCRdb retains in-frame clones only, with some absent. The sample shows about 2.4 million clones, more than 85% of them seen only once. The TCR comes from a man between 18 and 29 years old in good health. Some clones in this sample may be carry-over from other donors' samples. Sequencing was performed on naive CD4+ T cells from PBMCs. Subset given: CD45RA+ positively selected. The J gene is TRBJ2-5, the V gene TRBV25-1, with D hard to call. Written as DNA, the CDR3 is TGTGCCAGCAGTGGGTACTACCAAGAGACCCAGTACTTC. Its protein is CASSGYYQETQYF.